These 10 T cell receptor beta chains were sequenced from one sample in a study of T cell responses to AZD1222 COVID-19 vaccine. Clones were sequenced by immunoSEQ multiplex PCR, and TCRdb holds only the in-frame ones, with some missing. The sample contains about 180,000 clones, around 94% of which appear only once. Here the sequenced sample was peripheral blood, taken 28 days after the second AZD1222 dose. These receptor sequences come from an adult who received the AZD1222 COVID-19 vaccine.

The CDR3 reads CASSFGSYGEETQYF. The CDR3 coding sequence is TGTGCCAGCAGCTTTGGGTCTTACGGGGAAGAGACCCAGTACTTC. The chain joins TRBV7-9 to TRBJ2-5; possibly TRBD2 for D (5 bases). Germline V CDR1 and CDR2: SEHNR, FQNEAQ (reference sequence). V was pared by 3 bases and J by 3 bases, with 14 bases between. This CDR3 region has 15 residues.

The genes are TRBV20-1 and TRBJ2-7; 7 nucleotides line up with TRBD1. Germline trimming cut 3 bases from V and 6 bases from J; bases unmatched to any gene: 17. The germline V gene encodes CDR1 DFQATT and CDR2 SNEGSKA (reference sequence). The CDR3 consists of 16 residues. For the CDR3, the DNA is TGCAGTGCTAGTAAGGCTGGCCGACAGGGCTCGTCCGAGCAGTACTTC. This sequence encodes CSASKAGRQGSSEQYF.

The chain has TRBV5-1 and TRBJ1-6; D gene ambiguous. Germline V gives CDR1 SGHRS, CDR2 YFSETQ. CDR3 length equals 13 residues. V lost 0 bases and J 9 bases, leaving 7 bases between the germline ends. Written as DNA, the CDR3 is TGCGCCAGCAGCTTGGGACCGGGTTCACCCCTCCACTTT. This gives the protein CASSLGPGSPLHF. Supplemented by reference TRBV5-1 and TRBJ1-6, the full variable domain reads KAGVTQTPRYLIKTRGQQVTLSCSPISGHRSVSWYQQTPGQGLQFLFEYFSETQRNKGNFPGRFSGRQFSNSRSEMNVSTLELGDSALYLCASSLGPGSPLHFGNGTRLTVT.

The J gene is TRBJ2-7, the V gene TRBV29-1; the D call may be TRBD1 or TRBD2 (5 bases each). Germline V CDR1 and CDR2: SQVTM, ANQGSEA. The CDR3 consists of 12 residues. Trimming removed 4 bases at V and 6 bases at J, with 13 bases between. The CDR3 reads CSVGGFVGEQYF. The CDR3 coding sequence is TGCAGCGTTGGGGGGTTCGTTGGCGAGCAGTACTTC.

This rearrangement joins TRBV19 to TRBJ1-1; 8 nucleotides match TRBD1. This CDR3 comprises 15 residues. Germline CDR1 and CDR2: LNHDA and SQIVND (reference sequence). V shed 3 bases and J 6 bases; nucleotides not matched to a gene: 9. For the CDR3, the DNA is TGTGCCAGTAGTATGAGAGACAGGGGAAGTGCTGAAGCTTTCTTT. Translating it yields CASSMRDRGSAEAFF.

Details on this clone: The same CDR3 can be traced to other DNA sequences in this sample. This chain joins TRBV7-3 and TRBJ2-7, with 7 bases matching TRBD1. CDR1 and CDR2 from the germline V gene are SGHTA and FQGTGA. V lost 6 bases to trimming and J lost 2 bases; unmatched junction nucleotides: 7. This CDR3 comprises 14 residues. The CDR3 sequence is CASSSGTVPYEQYF. CDR3 nucleotides: TGTGCCAGCAGTTCCGGGACAGTCCCCTACGAGCAGTACTTC.

The chain carries TRBV6-5 and TRBJ1-6; D remains unclear. Germline values: CDR1 MNHEY, CDR2 SVGAGI. The CDR3 is 13 residues long. Trimming took 6 bases from V and 11 from J, leaving 14 bases between them. Here the CDR3 reads CASSPYDGTPLHF. As DNA, the CDR3 is TGTGCCAGCAGCCCATACGATGGAACACCCCTCCACTTT.

The chain recombines TRBV14 with TRBJ1-2, with no clear D. The V gene lost 3 bases and the J gene lost 4 bases, with 12 bases spanning the gap. Germline assignment: CDR1 SGHDN and CDR2 FVKESK. The CDR3 has 14 amino acids. CDR3 sequence (DNA): TGTGCCAGCAGCCATCCCAGCAGCAGCTATGGCTACACCTTC. Translation: CASSHPSSSYGYTF.

This clone was detected once. Here the CDR3 reads CAWSVGTLASSQETQYF. The DNA for the CDR3 is TGTGCCTGGAGTGTGGGGACATTAGCGAGTTCCCAAGAGACCCAGTACTTC. This chain joins TRBV30 and TRBJ2-5, with D perhaps matching TRBD1 (6 bases). The V gene's germline CDR1 is GTSNPN and CDR2 SVGIG (reference sequence). This CDR3 spans 17 amino acids. The V end lost 0 bases, the J end lost 1 base, and 18 bases lay between the germline ends.

This chain uses TRBV6-6 with TRBJ1-3; D gene uncertain. CDR1 is MNHNY and CDR2 is SVGAGI in the germline V gene (reference sequence). Trimming pared 4 bases from V and 2 bases from J, leaving 3 bases between. This CDR3 has 12 residues. CDR3 coding DNA: TGTGCCAGCAGTTCGACTGGAAACACCATATATTTT. Encoded protein: CASSSTGNTIYF.